The sequence of this TCR beta chain was determined in a study of OX40 agonist ivuxolimab in advanced cancers. Study conclusions and caveats: Patients who responded partially at 0.1-3.0 mg/kg showed clonal expansion ranking among the lowest. With doses of 0.1 to 3.0 mg/kg, CD4+ and CD8+ blood T cells had undergone clonal expansion by week 6.

Germline lookup yields CDR1 MDHEN and CDR2 SYDVKM. Trimming shortened V by 6 bases and J by 0 bases, and 11 bases separated the two germline ends. There are 15 residues in the CDR3. Notes on this clone: What it recognizes is unknown.

This table comes from immunoSEQ multiplex PCR, and its TCRdb copy is limited to in-frame clones, with some not included. The table records tens of thousands of clones, 75% to 85% of them present only once. Researchers took blood at baseline, on cycle 4 day 1, and on cycle 7 day 1. The receptor was isolated from an adult with an advanced solid tumor such as melanoma, head and neck, liver or kidney cancer. This sample comprised CD4+ or CD8+ T cells sorted from blood, obtained in a trial of the OX40 agonist ivuxolimab. The chain couples TRBV28 to TRBJ1-4; the D is unclear. The CDR3: CASSLGPATNEKLFF. CDR3 coding DNA: TGTGCCAGCAGCCTAGGACCGGCAACTAATGAAAAACTGTTTTTT.